This record covers a single TCR beta chain. Looked up from germline, CDR1 is MNHEY and CDR2 is SMNVEV (reference sequence). The CDR3 is 15 residues long. Between the trimmed V and J ends, which lost 3 bases and 7 bases, there was a span of 15 bases. The data originate from a study of blood T cell repertoires in COVID-19. About the study: Spain, Italy and the United States supplied samples that represented acute and convalescent COVID-19. PBMCs, B-cell-depleted T cells, or T cells provided the cDNA or gDNA that made up the material.

In the authors' methods: Amplification of reference gene primers provided the estimated nucleated cell counts. Sequenced by immunoSEQ multiplex PCR; TCRdb stores in-frame clones only, minus some. V, J and clone size are those of that table, while D and trimming were read from the DNA. The sample has about 340,000 clones; roughly 89% are singletons. The receptor was derived from a young woman who had recovered from COVID-19. What was sequenced was peripheral blood. V is TRBV27 and J is TRBJ1-4; D is possibly TRBD1 (6 bases). DNA of the CDR3: TGTGCCAGCAGTTTTAGTGGGGGCCGAAGTGAAAAACTGTTTTTT. It translates to CASSFSGGRSEKLFF.